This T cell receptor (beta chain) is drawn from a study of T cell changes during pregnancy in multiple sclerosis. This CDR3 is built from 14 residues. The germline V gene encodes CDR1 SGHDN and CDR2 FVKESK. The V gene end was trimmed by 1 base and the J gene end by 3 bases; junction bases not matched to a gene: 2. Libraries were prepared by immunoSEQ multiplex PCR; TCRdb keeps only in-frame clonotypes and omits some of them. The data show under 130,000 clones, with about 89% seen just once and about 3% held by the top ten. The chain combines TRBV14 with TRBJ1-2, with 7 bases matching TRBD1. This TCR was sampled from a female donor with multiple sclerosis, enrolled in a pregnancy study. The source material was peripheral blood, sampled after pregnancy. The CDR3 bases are TGTGCCAGCAGCCAAGGGACAGGAGACTATGGCTACACCTTC. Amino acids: CASSQGTGDYGYTF.